A single sample gave rise to the 21 T cell receptor beta chains below, sequenced in a study of blood T cell repertoires in COVID-19. The protocol was immunoSEQ multiplex PCR, while the TCRdb copy is restricted to in-frame clones and leaves out a portion. In the table there are approximately 290,000 clones, approximately 83% of which are singletons. The specimen sequenced was peripheral blood. All receptors derive from an older person with COVID-19, enrolled during active disease.

CDR3 nucleotides: TGCGCCAGCAGCCACACTAGCGGGCTTGACAATGAGCAGTTCTTC. This sequence encodes CASSHTSGLDNEQFF. The V gene is TRBV4-3, the J gene TRBJ2-1; 9 bases are a match to TRBD2. The CDR3 contains 15 residues. In germline, CDR1 is LGHNA, CDR2 YSLEER. Trimming at V came to 3 bases and at J to 5 bases, leaving 5 bases not matched to a gene.

V is TRBV19 and J is TRBJ2-5; D is unresolved. The CDR3 spans 13 residues. From germline, CDR1 is LNHDA and CDR2 SQIVND (reference sequence). V was cut by 5 bases and J by 4 bases, with 11 bases left in between. The CDR3 sequence: CASSFQRGETQYF. The CDR3 DNA follows: TGTGCCAGTAGTTTCCAGCGCGGAGAGACCCAGTACTTC.

In regard to this clone: Other DNA sequences in this sample translate to the same CDR3. This chain connects TRBV4-3 to TRBJ1-2, with D possibly TRBD1 on 5 matching bases. V was cut by 1 base and J by 8 bases, with 17 bases left in between. The CDR3 contains 15 residues. CDR1 and CDR2 (germline): LGHNA, YSLEER. CDR3 in DNA: TGCGCCAGCAGCCAAGGGTTCAGGGTAAGGCGCGGCTACACCTTC. This sequence encodes CASSQGFRVRRGYTF.

The CDR3 loop is CASSQRQGARGNTIYF. In DNA, the CDR3 is TGTGCCAGCAGTCAGCGACAGGGGGCGAGGGGAAACACCATATATTTT. The J gene is TRBJ1-3, the V gene TRBV2, with 10 nucleotides matching TRBD1. The V gene end was trimmed by 5 bases and the J gene end by 4 bases; junction bases not matched to a gene: 8. The CDR3 is 16 amino acids. Germline V gene sequence: CDR1 SNHLY, CDR2 FYNNEI. Based on the CDR3 plus reference TRBV2 and TRBJ1-3, the full variable domain is EPEVTQTPSHQVTQMGQEVILRCVPISNHLYFYWYRQILGQKVEFLVSFYNNEISEKSEIFDDQFSVERPDGSNFTLKIRSTKLEDSAMYFCASSQRQGARGNTIYFGEGSWLTVV.

The chain has TRBV28 and TRBJ2-7; 8 bases are a match to TRBD1. Per the germline V gene, CDR1 is MDHEN and CDR2 is SYDVKM. The V and J ends lost 3 bases and 3 bases, in that order; junction bases with no gene match: 7. The CDR3 contains 15 residues. CDR3 amino acids: CASSFVYRGIYEQYF. CDR3 in DNA: TGTGCCAGCAGTTTTGTGTACAGGGGGATCTACGAGCAGTACTTC.

The genes are TRBV25-1 and TRBJ2-7; D is perhaps TRBD2 (6 bases). V dropped 10 bases and J dropped 7 bases, with 23 bases sitting between them. The germline gives CDR1 MGHDK, CDR2 SYGVNS. The CDR3 extends over 14 amino acids. CDR3 coding DNA: TGTGCCACTACCCATGGAGGGCGAAAAGAAGAGCAGTACTTC. It yields the protein CATTHGGRKEEQYF.

V usage is TRBV19 and J usage is TRBJ1-1; D is ambiguous. Germline CDR1 is LNHDA and CDR2 is SQIVND (reference sequence). With 6 bases removed from V and 6 bases from J, the gap between germline ends came to 17 bases. The CDR3 extends over 14 amino acids. This CDR3 reads CASSNPGGLAEAFF. The CDR3 DNA sequence: TGTGCCAGTAGCAACCCGGGCGGGCTGGCTGAAGCTTTCTTT.

V usage is TRBV29-1 and J usage is TRBJ2-1; no definite D call. The germline gives CDR1 SQVTM, CDR2 ANQGSEA. The CDR3 length is 13 residues. V was clipped by 4 bases and J by 2 bases, with 9 bases between them. The CDR3 is CSVARFTYNEQFF. For the CDR3, the DNA is TGCAGCGTTGCCAGATTCACCTACAATGAGCAGTTCTTC.

This clone was found a few times. The chain links TRBV7-9 to TRBJ1-1; the match to TRBD1 covers 8 bases. Germline loops: CDR1 SEHNR, CDR2 FQNEAQ (reference sequence). CDR3 length equals 18 residues. Germline trimming cut 1 base from V and 0 bases from J; bases unmatched to any gene: 10. The CDR3 sequence: CASSLDPGGVFLNTEAFF. The CDR3 bases are TGTGCCAGCAGCTTAGATCCAGGGGGCGTCTTCTTGAACACTGAAGCTTTCTTT.

The rearrangement links TRBV28 to TRBJ2-7; 10 bases are shared with TRBD2. The V gene end was trimmed by 7 bases and the J gene end by 3 bases; junction bases not matched to a gene: 6. The germline CDR1 and CDR2 sequences are MDHEN and SYDVKM. This CDR3 is built from 14 residues. The chain's CDR3 is CASTEREGLYEQYF. CDR3 DNA sequence: TGTGCCAGCACCGAGCGGGAGGGTCTCTACGAGCAGTACTTC.

The chain carries TRBV6-5 and TRBJ2-7; 11 bases agree with TRBD2. The CDR3 totals 15 residues. V lost 2 bases to trimming and J lost 11 bases; unmatched junction nucleotides: 11. The germline V gene has CDR1 MNHEY and CDR2 SVGAGI. DNA for the CDR3: TGTGCCAGCAGTTACGGTCTAGCGGGGGGCTACTGGGAGTACTTC. It specifies CASSYGLAGGYWEYF.

The rearrangement links TRBV27 to TRBJ2-2; the match to TRBD1 covers 10 bases. Germline CDR1 is MNHEY and CDR2 is SMNVEV (reference sequence). Germline trimming cut 1 base from V and 7 bases from J; bases unmatched to any gene: 6. The CDR3 has 16 amino acids. The CDR3 spells CASSLFMTGGNGELFF. In nucleotides, the CDR3 is TGTGCCAGCAGTTTATTTATGACAGGGGGCAACGGGGAGCTGTTTTTT.

V gene TRBV27 combines with J gene TRBJ2-1; TRBD2 aligns across 11 bases. CDR3 length: 15 residues. Looked up from germline, CDR1 is MNHEY and CDR2 is SMNVEV (reference sequence). Trimming cost V 3 bases and J 8 bases; bases outside gene matches: 6. CDR3 sequence reads: CASSFLAGGIDEQFF. The CDR3 region has the DNA TGTGCCAGCAGTTTTCTAGCGGGAGGTATTGATGAGCAGTTCTTC.

The V gene is TRBV5-1, the J gene TRBJ2-4, with a tentative D call TRBD1 (5 bases). Germline lookup yields CDR1 SGHRS and CDR2 YFSETQ. The CDR3 has 14 residues. Trimming left V 0 bases short and J 5 bases short, with 9 bases between. The CDR3 reads CASSLGQRQNIQYF. The CDR3 DNA reads as TGCGCCAGCAGCTTGGGACAGCGTCAAAACATTCAGTACTTC.

This clone has just a few counts. The chain couples TRBV5-1 to TRBJ1-3, with D unclear. V lost 2 bases and J lost 2, with 11 bases in between. The CDR3 length is 15 residues. Germline CDR1 reads SGHRS; CDR2 reads YFSETQ. CDR3 protein: CASSLSGGAGNTIYF. The CDR3 DNA sequence: TGCGCCAGCAGCTTATCCGGCGGGGCTGGAAACACCATATATTTT.

This clone was seen only a few times. The rearrangement joins TRBV5-6 to TRBJ2-7, with 7 bases that match TRBD1. V lost 4 bases, J lost 5 bases, and 6 bases stayed unmatched. Germline lookup yields CDR1 SGHDT and CDR2 YYEEEE. The CDR3 is 13 residues long. The CDR3 DNA reads as TGTGCCAGCAGCATGACAGGGATCCACGAGCAGTACTTC. This codes for CASSMTGIHEQYF.

V usage is TRBV9 and J usage is TRBJ2-3; 7 positions agree with TRBD1. V was pared by 2 bases and J by 5 bases, with 14 bases of the junction left unmatched. The CDR3 loop spans 17 amino acids. Per germline, CDR1 SGDLS and CDR2 YYNGEE. The CDR3 DNA reads TGTGCCAGCAGCGTCCACGCAGACAGGGACCTCAAAGATACGCAGTATTTT. This encodes CASSVHADRDLKDTQYF.

The J gene is TRBJ2-1, the V gene TRBV4-2; TRBD2 is a possible D gene (6 bases). The CDR3 sequence is 17 residues long. Germline loops: CDR1 LGHNA, CDR2 YNFKEQ. The V gene lost 1 base and the J gene lost 3 bases, with 16 bases spanning the gap. For the CDR3, the DNA is TGTGCCAGCAGCCAAGGGAGGGCGGGGAGCGGCTACAATGAGCAGTTCTTC. Residues: CASSQGRAGSGYNEQFF.

The gene calls are TRBV30 and TRBJ1-3; the D gene is possibly TRBD1 (6 bases). CDR1 and CDR2 from the germline V gene are GTSNPN and SVGIG (reference sequence). CDR3 length: 15 residues. Between the trimmed V and J ends, which lost 2 bases and 1 base, there was a span of 12 bases. The CDR3 sequence is CAWSRGGSSGNTIYF. CDR3 sequence (DNA): TGTGCCTGGAGTAGGGGGGGGTCGTCTGGAAACACCATATATTTT.

This chain connects TRBV4-1 to TRBJ1-2; 11 nucleotides line up with TRBD1. Germline V gene lookup returns CDR1 MGHRA and CDR2 YSYEKL. The CDR3 is 16 amino acids. Unmatched junction bases numbered 8, after V lost 0 bases and J lost 8 bases. The CDR3 bases are TGCGCCAGCAGCCAAGACTCGGACAGGGGGCCTCGGGGCTACACCTTC. Its translation is CASSQDSDRGPRGYTF.

The chain joins TRBV5-5 to TRBJ1-2, with TRBD1 identical over 8 bases. The V gene's germline CDR1 is SGHKS and CDR2 YYEKEE (reference sequence). This CDR3 is 19 amino acids long. V dropped 5 bases and J dropped 6; count of bases not matched to a gene: 24. The DNA of the CDR3 is TGTGCCAGCAGACATAACGCCGGGACAGGTGTTAATTGGTACAATGGCTACACCTTC. Encoded protein: CASRHNAGTGVNWYNGYTF.